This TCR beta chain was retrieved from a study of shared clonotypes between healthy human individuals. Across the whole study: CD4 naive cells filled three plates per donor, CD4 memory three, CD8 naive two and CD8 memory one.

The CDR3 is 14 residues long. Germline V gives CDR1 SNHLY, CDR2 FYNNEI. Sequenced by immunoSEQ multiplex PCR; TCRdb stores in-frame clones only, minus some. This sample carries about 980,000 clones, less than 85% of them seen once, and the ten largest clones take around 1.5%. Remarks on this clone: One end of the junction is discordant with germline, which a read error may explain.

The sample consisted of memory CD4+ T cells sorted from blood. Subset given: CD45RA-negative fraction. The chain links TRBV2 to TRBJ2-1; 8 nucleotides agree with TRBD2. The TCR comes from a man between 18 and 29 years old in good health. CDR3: CACRSGSLHNEQFF. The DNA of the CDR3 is TGTGCCTGCAGGAGCGGGAGTTTACACAATGAGCAGTTCTTC. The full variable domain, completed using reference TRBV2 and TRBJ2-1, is EPEVTQTPSHQVTQMGQEVILRCVPISNHLYFYWYRQILGQKVEFLVSFYNNEISEKSEIFDDQFSVERPDGSNFTLKIRSTKLEDSAMYFCACRSGSLHNEQFFGPGTRLTVL.